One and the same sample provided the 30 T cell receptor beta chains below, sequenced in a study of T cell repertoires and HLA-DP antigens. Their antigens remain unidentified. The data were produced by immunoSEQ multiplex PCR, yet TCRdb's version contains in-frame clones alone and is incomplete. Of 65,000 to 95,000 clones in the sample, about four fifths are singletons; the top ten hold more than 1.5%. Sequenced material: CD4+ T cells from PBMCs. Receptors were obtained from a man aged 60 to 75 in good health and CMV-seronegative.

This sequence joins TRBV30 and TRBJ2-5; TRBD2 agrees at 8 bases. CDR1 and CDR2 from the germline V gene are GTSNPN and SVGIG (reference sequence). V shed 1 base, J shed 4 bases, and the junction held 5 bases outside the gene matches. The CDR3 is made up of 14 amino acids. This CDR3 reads CAWSERGHGETQYF. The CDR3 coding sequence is TGTGCCTGGAGTGAGCGGGGGCACGGAGAGACCCAGTACTTC.

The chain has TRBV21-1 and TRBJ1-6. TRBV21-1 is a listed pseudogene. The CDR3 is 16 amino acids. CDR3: CASSKAGGRYNSPLHF. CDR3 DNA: TGTGCCAGCAGCAAAGCCGGGGGGCGGTATAATTCACCCCTCCACTTT.

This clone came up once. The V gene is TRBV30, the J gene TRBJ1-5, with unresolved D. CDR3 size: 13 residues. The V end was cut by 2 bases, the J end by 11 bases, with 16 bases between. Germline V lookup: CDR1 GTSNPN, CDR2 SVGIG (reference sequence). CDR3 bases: TGTGCCTGGAGTTTCAAGGGCCCAAGAGCCCAGCATTTT. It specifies CAWSFKGPRAQHF.

CDR3 nucleotide sequence: TGTGCCAGCACCGTAAGGACTAGCGATTGGCAGTTCTTC. This codes for CASTVRTSDWQFF. J is TRBJ2-1 and V is TRBV7-9, with TRBD2 identical over 9 bases. The germline gives CDR1 SEHNR, CDR2 FQNEAQ (reference sequence). V dropped 7 bases and J dropped 12; count of bases not matched to a gene: 10. CDR3 length: 13 residues. The variable domain in full, completed from reference TRBV7-9 and TRBJ2-1, reads DTGVSQNPRHKITKRGQNVTFRCDPISEHNRLYWYRQTLGQGPEFLTYFQNEAQLEKSRLLSDRFSAERPKGSFSTLEIQRTEQGDSAMYLCASTVRTSDWQFFGPGTRLTVL.

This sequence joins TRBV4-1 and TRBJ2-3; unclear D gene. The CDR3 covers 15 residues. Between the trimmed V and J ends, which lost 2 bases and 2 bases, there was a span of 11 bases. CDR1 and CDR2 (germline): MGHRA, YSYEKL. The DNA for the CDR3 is TGCGCCAGCAGCCAAATCGTGAGTTACACAGATACGCAGTATTTT. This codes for CASSQIVSYTDTQYF.

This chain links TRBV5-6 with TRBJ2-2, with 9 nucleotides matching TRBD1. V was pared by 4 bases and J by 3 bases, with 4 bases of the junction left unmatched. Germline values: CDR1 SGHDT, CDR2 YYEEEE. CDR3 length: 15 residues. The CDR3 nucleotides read TGTGCCAGCAGCCCGGGACAGGGATACACCGGGGAGCTGTTTTTT. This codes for CASSPGQGYTGELFF.

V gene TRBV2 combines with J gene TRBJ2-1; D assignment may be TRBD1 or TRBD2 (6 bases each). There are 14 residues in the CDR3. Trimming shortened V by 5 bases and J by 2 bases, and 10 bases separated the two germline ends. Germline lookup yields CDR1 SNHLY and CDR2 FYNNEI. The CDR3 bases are TGTGCCAGCAGTCGAGGGGGGACCTACAATGAGCAGTTCTTC. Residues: CASSRGGTYNEQFF.

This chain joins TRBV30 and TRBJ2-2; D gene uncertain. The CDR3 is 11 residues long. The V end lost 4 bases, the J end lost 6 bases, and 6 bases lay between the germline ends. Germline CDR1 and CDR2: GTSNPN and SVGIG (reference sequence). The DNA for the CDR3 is TGTGCCTGGAAATGGGCCGGGGAGCTGTTTTTT. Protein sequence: CAWKWAGELFF.

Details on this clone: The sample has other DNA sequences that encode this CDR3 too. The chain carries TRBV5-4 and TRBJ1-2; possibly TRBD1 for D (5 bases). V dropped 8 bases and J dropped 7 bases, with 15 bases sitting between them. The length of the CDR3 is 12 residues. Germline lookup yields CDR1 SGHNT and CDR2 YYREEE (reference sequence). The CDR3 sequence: CASSPPGLGYTF. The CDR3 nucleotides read TGTGCCAGTAGCCCCCCAGGGCTTGGCTACACCTTC.

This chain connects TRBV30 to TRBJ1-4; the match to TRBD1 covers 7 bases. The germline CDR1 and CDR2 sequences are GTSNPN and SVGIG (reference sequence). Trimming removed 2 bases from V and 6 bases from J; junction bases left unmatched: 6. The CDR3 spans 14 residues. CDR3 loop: CAWSLDRADEKLFF. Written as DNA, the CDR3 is TGTGCCTGGAGTCTCGACAGGGCAGATGAAAAACTGTTTTTT.

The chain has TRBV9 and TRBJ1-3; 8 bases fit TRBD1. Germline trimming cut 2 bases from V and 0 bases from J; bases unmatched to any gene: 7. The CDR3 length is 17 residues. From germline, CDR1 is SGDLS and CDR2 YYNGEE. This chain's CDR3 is CASSVRTGLISGNTIYF. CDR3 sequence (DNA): TGTGCCAGCAGCGTCAGGACAGGGCTCATCTCTGGAAACACCATATATTTT.

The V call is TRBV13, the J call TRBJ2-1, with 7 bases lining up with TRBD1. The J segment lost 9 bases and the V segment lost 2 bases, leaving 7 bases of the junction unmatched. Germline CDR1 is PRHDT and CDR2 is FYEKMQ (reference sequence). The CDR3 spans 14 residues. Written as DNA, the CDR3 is TGTGCCAGCAGCTTAAACTCCCCAGGGGGTGAGCAGTTCTTC. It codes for CASSLNSPGGEQFF. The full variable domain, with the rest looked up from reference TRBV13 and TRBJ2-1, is AAGVIQSPRHLIKEKRETATLKCYPIPRHDTVYWYQQGPGQDPQFLISFYEKMQSDKGSIPDRFSAQQFSDYHSELNMSSLELGDSALYFCASSLNSPGGEQFFGPGTRLTVL.

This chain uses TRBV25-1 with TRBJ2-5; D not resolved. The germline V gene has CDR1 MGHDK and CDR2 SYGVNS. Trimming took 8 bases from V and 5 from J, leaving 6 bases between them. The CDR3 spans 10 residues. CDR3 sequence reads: CASASETQYF. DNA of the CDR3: TGTGCCAGCGCTTCGGAGACCCAGTACTTC.

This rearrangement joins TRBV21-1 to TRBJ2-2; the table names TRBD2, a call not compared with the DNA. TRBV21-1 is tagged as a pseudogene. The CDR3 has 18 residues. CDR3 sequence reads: CASHQGASGSCDTGELFF. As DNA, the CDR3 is TGTGCCAGCCACCAAGGGGCTAGCGGGAGCTGCGACACCGGGGAGCTGTTTTTT.

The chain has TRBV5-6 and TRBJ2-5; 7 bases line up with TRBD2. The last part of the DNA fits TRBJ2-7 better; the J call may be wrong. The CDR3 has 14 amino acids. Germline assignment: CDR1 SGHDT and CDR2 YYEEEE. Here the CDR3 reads CASSLAGGTYEQYF. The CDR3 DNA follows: TGTGCCAGCAGCTTGGCGGGAGGTACCTACGAGCAGTACTTC.

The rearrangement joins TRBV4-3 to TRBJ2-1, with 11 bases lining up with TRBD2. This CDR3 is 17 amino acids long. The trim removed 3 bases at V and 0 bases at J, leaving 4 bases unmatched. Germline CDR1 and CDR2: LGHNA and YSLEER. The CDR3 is CASSHQTSGASYNEQFF. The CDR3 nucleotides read TGCGCCAGCAGCCATCAGACTAGCGGGGCCTCCTACAATGAGCAGTTCTTC.

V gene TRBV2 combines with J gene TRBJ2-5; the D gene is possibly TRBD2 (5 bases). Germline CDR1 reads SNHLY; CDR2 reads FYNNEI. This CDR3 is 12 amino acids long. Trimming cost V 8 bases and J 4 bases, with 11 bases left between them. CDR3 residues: CASGLRIETQYF. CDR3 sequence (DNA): TGTGCCAGCGGACTCAGAATAGAGACCCAGTACTTC.

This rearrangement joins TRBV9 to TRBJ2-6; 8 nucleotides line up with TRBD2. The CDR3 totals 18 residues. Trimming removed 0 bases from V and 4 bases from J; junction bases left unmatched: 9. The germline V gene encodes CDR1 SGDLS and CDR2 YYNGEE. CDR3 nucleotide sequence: TGTGCCAGCAGCGTAGAAGGGACTAGAGGTTCCGGGGCCAACGTCCTGACTTTC. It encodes CASSVEGTRGSGANVLTF.

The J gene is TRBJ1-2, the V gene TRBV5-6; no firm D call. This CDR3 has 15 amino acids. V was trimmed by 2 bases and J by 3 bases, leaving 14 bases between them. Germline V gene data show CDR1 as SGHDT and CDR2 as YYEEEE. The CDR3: CASSLYGVWDYGYTF. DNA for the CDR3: TGTGCCAGCAGCTTATATGGGGTGTGGGACTATGGCTACACCTTC. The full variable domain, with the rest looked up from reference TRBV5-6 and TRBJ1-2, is DAGVTQSPTHLIKTRGQQVTLRCSPKSGHDTVSWYQQALGQGPQFIFQYYEEEERQRGNFPDRFSGHQFPNYSSELNVNALLLGDSALYLCASSLYGVWDYGYTFGSGTRLTVV.

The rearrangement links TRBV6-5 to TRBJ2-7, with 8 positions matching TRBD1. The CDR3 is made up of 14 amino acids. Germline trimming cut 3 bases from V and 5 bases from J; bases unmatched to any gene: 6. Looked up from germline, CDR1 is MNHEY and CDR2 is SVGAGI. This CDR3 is CASSYGQGANEQYV. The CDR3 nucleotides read TGTGCCAGCAGTTATGGGCAGGGGGCCAACGAGCAGTACGTC.

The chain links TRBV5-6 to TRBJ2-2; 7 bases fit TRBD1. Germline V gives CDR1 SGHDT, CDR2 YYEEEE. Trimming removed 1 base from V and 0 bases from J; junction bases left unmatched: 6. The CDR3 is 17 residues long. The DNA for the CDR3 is TGTGCCAGCAGCTTGAAGGGGGCCTGGTCGAACACCGGGGAGCTGTTTTTT. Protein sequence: CASSLKGAWSNTGELFF.

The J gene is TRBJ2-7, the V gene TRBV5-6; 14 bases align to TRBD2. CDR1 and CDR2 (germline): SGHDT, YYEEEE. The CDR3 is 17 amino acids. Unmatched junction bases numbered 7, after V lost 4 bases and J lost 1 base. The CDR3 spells CASSMGLAGEISYEQYV. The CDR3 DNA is TGTGCCAGCAGCATGGGACTAGCGGGAGAAATATCCTACGAGCAGTACGTC.

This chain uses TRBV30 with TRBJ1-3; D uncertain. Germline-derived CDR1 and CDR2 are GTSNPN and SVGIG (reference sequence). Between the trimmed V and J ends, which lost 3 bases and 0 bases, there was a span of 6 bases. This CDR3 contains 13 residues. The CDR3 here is CAWSGPSGNTIYF. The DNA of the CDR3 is TGTGCCTGGAGCGGCCCCTCTGGAAACACCATATATTTT.

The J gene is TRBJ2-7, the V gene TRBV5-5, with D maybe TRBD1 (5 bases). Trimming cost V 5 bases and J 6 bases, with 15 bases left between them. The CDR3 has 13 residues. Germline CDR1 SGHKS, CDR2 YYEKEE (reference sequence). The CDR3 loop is CASSLAGPGEQYV. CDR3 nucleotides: TGTGCCAGCAGTTTAGCAGGGCCTGGCGAGCAGTACGTC.

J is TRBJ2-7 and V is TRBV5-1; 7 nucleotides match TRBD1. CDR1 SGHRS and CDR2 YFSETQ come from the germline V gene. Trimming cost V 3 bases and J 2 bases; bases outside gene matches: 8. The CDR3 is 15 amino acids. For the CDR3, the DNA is TGCGCCAGCAGCTCACCGGGACAGTTAACCTACGAGCAGTACTTC. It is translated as CASSSPGQLTYEQYF.

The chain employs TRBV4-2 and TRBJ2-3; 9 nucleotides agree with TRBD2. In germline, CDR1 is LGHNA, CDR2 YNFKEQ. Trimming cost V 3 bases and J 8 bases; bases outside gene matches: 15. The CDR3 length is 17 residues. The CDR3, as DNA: TGTGCCAGCAGCCAGGCTGGGGGTAGCGGGAGCGGAGGTACGCAGTATTTT. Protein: CASSQAGGSGSGGTQYF.

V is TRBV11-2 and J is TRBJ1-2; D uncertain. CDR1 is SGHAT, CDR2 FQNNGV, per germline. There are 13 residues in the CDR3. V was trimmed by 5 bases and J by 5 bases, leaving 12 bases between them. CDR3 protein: CASSGWEEYGYTF. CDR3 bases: TGTGCCAGCAGCGGGTGGGAAGAGTATGGCTACACCTTC.

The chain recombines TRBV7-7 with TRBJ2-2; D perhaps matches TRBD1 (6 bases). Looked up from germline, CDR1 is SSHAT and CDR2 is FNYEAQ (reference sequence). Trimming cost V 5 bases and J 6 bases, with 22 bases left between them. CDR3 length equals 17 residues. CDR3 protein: CASSPGVGADYAGELFF. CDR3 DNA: TGTGCCAGCAGCCCCGGGGTGGGGGCAGATTACGCCGGGGAGCTGTTTTTT.

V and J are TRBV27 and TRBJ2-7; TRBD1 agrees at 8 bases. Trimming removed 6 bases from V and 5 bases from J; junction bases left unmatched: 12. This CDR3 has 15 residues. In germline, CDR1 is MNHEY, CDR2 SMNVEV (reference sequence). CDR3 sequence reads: CASSPGRTGSHEQYF. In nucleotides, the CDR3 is TGTGCCAGCAGCCCAGGGCGGACAGGGTCCCACGAGCAGTACTTC.

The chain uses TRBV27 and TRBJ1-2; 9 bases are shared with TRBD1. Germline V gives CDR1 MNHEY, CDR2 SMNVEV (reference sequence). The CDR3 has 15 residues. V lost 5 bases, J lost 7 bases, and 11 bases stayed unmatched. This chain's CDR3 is CASSPIHRGPGGYTF. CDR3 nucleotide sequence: TGTGCCAGCAGTCCAATCCACAGGGGGCCAGGTGGCTACACCTTC.